The present T cell receptor (beta chain) was sequenced within a study of T cells in Graves' hyperthyroidism and ophthalmopathy. This clonotype was seen many times. CDR1 is PRHDT and CDR2 is FYEKMQ in the germline V gene (reference sequence). The CDR3 is 14 amino acids. V shed 10 bases, J shed 2 bases, and the junction held 8 bases outside the gene matches. It was RNA transcripts that yielded the amplified TCR beta CDR3 regions. The HTBI primer set served for first-round RT-PCR of the TCR CDR3. TCRdb recomputed calls from the multiplex PCR reads with MiXCR, one row per CDR3 protein. The sample has approximately 600,000 distinct CDR3 sequences, approximately 15% seen once.

This TCR was recovered from a woman aged 25-40 years with Graves' hyperthyroidism that later progressed to Graves' ophthalmopathy. The material sequenced was blood. The rearrangement joins TRBV13 to TRBJ1-1; 9 nucleotides agree with TRBD1. In DNA, the CDR3 is TGTGCCAACGGACAGGGGCGCCTCAACACTGAAGCTTTCTTT. Translated: CANGQGRLNTEAFF.